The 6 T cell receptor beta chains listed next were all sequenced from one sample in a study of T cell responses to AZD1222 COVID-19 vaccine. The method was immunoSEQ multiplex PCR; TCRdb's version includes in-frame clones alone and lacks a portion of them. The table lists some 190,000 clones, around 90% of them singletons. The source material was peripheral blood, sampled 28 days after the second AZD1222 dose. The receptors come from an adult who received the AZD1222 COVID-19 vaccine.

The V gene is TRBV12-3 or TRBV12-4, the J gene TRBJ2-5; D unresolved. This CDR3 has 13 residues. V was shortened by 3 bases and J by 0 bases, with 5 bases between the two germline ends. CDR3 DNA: TGTGCCAGCAGTTTGGGCAACCAAGAGACCCAGTACTTC. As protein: CASSLGNQETQYF.

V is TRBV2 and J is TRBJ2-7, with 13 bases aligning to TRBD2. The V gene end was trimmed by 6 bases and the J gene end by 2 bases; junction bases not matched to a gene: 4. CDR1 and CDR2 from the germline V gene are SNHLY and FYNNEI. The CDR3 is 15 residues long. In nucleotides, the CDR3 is TGTGCCAGCAGAACCGGGACTAGCGGGGCCTACGAGCAGTACTTC. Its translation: CASRTGTSGAYEQYF.

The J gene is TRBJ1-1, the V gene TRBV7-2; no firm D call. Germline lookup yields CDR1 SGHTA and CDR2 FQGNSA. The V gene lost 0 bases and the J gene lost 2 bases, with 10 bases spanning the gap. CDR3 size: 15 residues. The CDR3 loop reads CASSLAAYSNTEAFF. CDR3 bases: TGTGCCAGCAGCTTAGCGGCCTACAGCAACACTGAAGCTTTCTTT.

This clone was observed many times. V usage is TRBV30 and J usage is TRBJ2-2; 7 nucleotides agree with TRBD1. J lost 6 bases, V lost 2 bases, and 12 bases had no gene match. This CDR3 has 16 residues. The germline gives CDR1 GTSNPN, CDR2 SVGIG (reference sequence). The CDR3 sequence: CAWSPPDRDGAGELFF. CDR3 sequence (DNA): TGTGCCTGGAGTCCCCCAGACAGGGATGGAGCCGGGGAGCTGTTTTTT. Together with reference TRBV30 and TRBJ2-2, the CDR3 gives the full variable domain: SQTIHQWPATLVQPVGSPLSLECTVEGTSNPNLYWYRQAAGRGLQLLFYSVGIGQISSEVPQNLSASRPQDRQFILSSKKLLLSDSGFYLCAWSPPDRDGAGELFFGEGSRLTVL.

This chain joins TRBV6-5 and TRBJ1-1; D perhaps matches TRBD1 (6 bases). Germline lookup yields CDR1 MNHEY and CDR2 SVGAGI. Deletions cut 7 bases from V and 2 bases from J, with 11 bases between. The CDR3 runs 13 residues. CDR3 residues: CASTSGGNTEAFF. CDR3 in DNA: TGTGCCAGCACCTCTGGGGGCAACACTGAAGCTTTCTTT.

The CDR3 here is CASSLGGPYGYTF. The CDR3 DNA follows: TGTGCCAGCAGTTTAGGGGGGCCCTATGGCTACACCTTC. The gene calls are TRBV28 and TRBJ1-2; D perhaps matches TRBD1 (6 bases). The germline V and J ends were trimmed by 2 bases and 4 bases, with 8 bases remaining between them. This CDR3 comprises 13 residues. Germline lookup yields CDR1 MDHEN and CDR2 SYDVKM.